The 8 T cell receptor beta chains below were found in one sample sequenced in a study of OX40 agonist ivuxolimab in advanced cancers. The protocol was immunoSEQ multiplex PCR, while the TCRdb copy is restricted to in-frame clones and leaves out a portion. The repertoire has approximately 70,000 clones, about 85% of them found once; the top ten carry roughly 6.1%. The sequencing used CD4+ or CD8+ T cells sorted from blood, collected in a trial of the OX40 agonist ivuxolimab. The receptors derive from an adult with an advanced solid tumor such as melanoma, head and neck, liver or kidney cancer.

DNA of the CDR3: TGTGCCAGCAGCCAATTCAGGGGGTCTGGAAACACCATATATTTT. It specifies CASSQFRGSGNTIYF. The chain couples TRBV7-9 to TRBJ1-3, with 7 bases identical to TRBD1. J lost 1 base, V lost 5 bases, and 5 bases had no gene match. The length of the CDR3 is 15 residues. Germline V gene lookup returns CDR1 SEHNR and CDR2 FQNEAQ (reference sequence).

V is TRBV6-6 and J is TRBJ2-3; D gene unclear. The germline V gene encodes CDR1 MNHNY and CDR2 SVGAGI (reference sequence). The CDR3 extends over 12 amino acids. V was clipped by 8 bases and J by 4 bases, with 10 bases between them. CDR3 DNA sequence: TGTGCCAGCTCGTCCCGAGCAGATACGCAGTATTTT. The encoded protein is CASSSRADTQYF.

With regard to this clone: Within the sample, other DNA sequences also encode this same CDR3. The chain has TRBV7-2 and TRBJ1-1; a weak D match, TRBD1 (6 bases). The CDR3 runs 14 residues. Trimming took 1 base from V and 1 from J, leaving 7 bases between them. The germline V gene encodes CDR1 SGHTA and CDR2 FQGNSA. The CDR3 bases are TGTGCCAGCAGCTTAGTAGGGGGGAACACTGAAGCTTTCTTT. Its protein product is CASSLVGGNTEAFF.

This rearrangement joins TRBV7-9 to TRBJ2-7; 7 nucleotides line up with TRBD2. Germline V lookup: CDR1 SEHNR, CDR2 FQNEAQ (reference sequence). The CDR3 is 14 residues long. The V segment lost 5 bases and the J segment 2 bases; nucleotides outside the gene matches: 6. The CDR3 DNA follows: TGTGCCAGCAGCCCCCGGACTAGTCCCTACGAGCAGTACTTC. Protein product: CASSPRTSPYEQYF. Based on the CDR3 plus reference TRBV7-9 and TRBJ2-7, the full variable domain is DTGVSQNPRHKITKRGQNVTFRCDPISEHNRLYWYRQTLGQGPEFLTYFQNEAQLEKSRLLSDRFSAERPKGSFSTLEIQRTEQGDSAMYLCASSPRTSPYEQYFGPGTRLTVT.

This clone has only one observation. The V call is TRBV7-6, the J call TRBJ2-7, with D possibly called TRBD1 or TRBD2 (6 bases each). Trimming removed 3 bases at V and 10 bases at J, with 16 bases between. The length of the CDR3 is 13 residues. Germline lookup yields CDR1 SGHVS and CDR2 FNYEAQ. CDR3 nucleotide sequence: TGTGCCAGCAGCTTGGAAGGTTACGGGGGCCAGTACTTC. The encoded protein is CASSLEGYGGQYF.

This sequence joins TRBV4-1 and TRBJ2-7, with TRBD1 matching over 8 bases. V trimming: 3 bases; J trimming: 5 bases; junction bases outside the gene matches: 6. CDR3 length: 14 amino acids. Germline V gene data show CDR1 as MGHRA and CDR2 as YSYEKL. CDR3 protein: CASSHVGQENEQYF. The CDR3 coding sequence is TGCGCCAGCAGCCATGTGGGACAGGAGAACGAGCAGTACTTC.

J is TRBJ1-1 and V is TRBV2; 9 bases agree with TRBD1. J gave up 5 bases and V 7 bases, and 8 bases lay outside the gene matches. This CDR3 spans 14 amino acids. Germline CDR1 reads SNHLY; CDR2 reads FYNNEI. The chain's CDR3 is CASNSGQGRTEAFF. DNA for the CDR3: TGTGCCAGCAACTCGGGACAGGGACGGACTGAAGCTTTCTTT.

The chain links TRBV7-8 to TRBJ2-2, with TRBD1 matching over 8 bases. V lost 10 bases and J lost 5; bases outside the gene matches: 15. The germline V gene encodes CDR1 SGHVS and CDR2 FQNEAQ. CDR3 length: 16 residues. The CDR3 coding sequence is TGTGCCACCGCTCAGGGGGCCCGCGGTAGGACCGGGGAGCTGTTTTTT. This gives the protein CATAQGARGRTGELFF.